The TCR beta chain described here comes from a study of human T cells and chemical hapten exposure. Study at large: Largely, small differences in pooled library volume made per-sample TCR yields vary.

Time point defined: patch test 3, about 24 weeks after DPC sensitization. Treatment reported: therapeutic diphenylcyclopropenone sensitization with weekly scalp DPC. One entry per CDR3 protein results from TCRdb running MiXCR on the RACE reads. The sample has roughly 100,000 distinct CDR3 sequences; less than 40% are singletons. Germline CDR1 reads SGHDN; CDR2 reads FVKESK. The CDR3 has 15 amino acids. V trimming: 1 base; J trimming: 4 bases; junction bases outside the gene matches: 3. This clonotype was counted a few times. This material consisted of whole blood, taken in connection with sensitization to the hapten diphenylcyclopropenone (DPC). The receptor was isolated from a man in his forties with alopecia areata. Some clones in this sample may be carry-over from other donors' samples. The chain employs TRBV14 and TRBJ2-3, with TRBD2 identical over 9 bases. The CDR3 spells CASSQVAGAADTQYF. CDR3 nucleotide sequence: TGTGCCAGCAGCCAAGTAGCGGGAGCGGCAGATACGCAGTATTTT.